A selection of T cell receptor beta chains follows, all from one sample in a study of glioma-infiltrating T cells after dendritic cell vaccination. TCRdb's table, derived via immunoSEQ multiplex PCR, lists solely in-frame clones and lacks some. Counted here are about 65,000 clones, about nine tenths occurring once; the ten biggest clones make up 11%. The starting material was blood, obtained after dendritic cell vaccination. Every receptor here comes from a human donor with glioblastoma. The CDR3 runs from the conserved cysteine through the conserved F or W. The D gene is left open where the match is weak. The size of a clone is reported for some rows only, either as once, few or many, or as a class for expanded clones.

D gene,clone size,V gene,J gene,CDR3 DNA,CDR3 protein
NA,NA,TRBV15,TRBJ2-7,TGTGCCACCAGCACGGACAGTTACGAGCAGTACTTC,CATSTDSYEQYF
TRBD1,NA,TRBV5-1,TRBJ1-2,TGCGCCAGCAGCCCCGGGACAGCCAGTGGGAACTATGGCTACACCTTC,CASSPGTASGNYGYTF
TRBD2,NA,TRBV5-4,TRBJ2-2,TGTGCCAGCAGCTTGCCTACTAGCGGGAACGCCGGGGAGCTGTTTTTT,CASSLPTSGNAGELFF
TRBD1,NA,TRBV10-3,TRBJ2-3,TGTGCCATCAGTGAGGACAGGGTGAGAGATACGCAGTATTTT,CAISEDRVRDTQYF
TRBD2,NA,TRBV7-2,TRBJ2-2,TGTGCCAGCAGCCCAGGGAGCGGGATCCGGAACACCGGGGAGCTGTTTTTT,CASSPGSGIRNTGELFF
TRBD1,NA,TRBV14,TRBJ1-2,TGTGCCAGCAGCCAAGGGGGACAGGGGATCGGCTACACCTTC,CASSQGGQGIGYTF
NA,NA,TRBV7-2,TRBJ1-2,TGTGCCAGCAGCTCCGACAGGACAGCGCCCGTTTTTGGCTACACCTTC,CASSSDRTAPVFGYTF
TRBD2,once,TRBV7-2,TRBJ2-7,TGTGCCAGCAGCGCCGGGACTAGCTTCAGCGAGCAGTACTTC,CASSAGTSFSEQYF
NA,NA,TRBV27,TRBJ2-1,TGTGCCAGCAAGGCAGGGGCGTACAATGAGCAGTTCTTC,CASKAGAYNEQFF
TRBD1,NA,TRBV7-2,TRBJ1-5,TGTGCCAGCAGCTTAGTCCCGGGACAGAGCAATCAGCCCCAGCATTTT,CASSLVPGQSNQPQHF
TRBD1,NA,TRBV2,TRBJ2-7,TGTGCCCCAGGGGGTTACGGCCCCTACGAGCAGTACTTC,CAPGGYGPYEQYF
TRBD1,NA,TRBV11-2,TRBJ2-5,TGTGCCAGCAGCTTGGGGCAGGGGGACCAAGAGACCCAGTACTTC,CASSLGQGDQETQYF
NA,NA,TRBV5-6,TRBJ2-3,TGTGCCAGCAGCTTTCAGGGTACAGATACGCAGTATTTT,CASSFQGTDTQYF
TRBD1,NA,TRBV25-1,TRBJ1-1,TGTGCCAGCGAGGAACCCGTCGGGACAGGCGGGCCTGAAGCTTTCTTT,CASEEPVGTGGPEAFF
TRBD1,few,TRBV27,TRBJ1-6,TGTGCCAGCAGTCCTGGGACAGGGAATTCACCCCTCCACTTT,CASSPGTGNSPLHF
NA,NA,TRBV11-1,TRBJ1-1,TGTGCCAGCAGCGACAACAGGGAGCGGAACACTGAAGCTTTCTTT,CASSDNRERNTEAFF
TRBD1,NA,TRBV7-2,TRBJ2-2,TGTGCCAGCAGCTTATACAGGGGAAACACCGGGGAGCTGTTTTTT,CASSLYRGNTGELFF
NA,NA,TRBV25-1,TRBJ1-1,TGTGCCAGCAGTGAAAACAGGGCCGGCACTGAAGCTTTCTTT,CASSENRAGTEAFF
NA,NA,TRBV4-3,TRBJ1-1,TGCGCCAGCAGCCAAGCCGGGACTTTGAACACTGAAGCTTTCTTT,CASSQAGTLNTEAFF